This is a list of T cell receptor beta chains from one sample in a study of early T cells in non-severe SARS-CoV-2 infection. TCRdb re-called the 5' RACE reads through MiXCR, storing one row per CDR3 protein. The data hold about 48,000 distinct CDR3 sequences, with around 5.6% observed a single time. The material sequenced was whole blood. These receptors came from an adult who was a healthcare worker with PCR-confirmed SARS-CoV-2 infection or an uninfected control (not recorded which). CDR3s include the opening cysteine and the closing phenylalanine or tryptophan. A D gene is named only where the DNA matches it firmly. Not all rows give a size; the values are once, few, many and, for expanded clones, a class.

length	J	size	D	V	DNA	CDR3
14	TRBJ2-3	few	NA	TRBV7-9	TGTGCCAGCAGCTCCAGGGGCAACACAGATACGCAGTATTTT	CASSSRGNTDTQYF
15	TRBJ2-5	NA	TRBD2	TRBV20-1	TGCAGTGATTCCGGGACTAGCCCCTCCGGGGAGACCCAGTACTTC	CSDSGTSPSGETQYF
12	TRBJ2-7	NA	TRBD1	TRBV30	TGTGCCTGGGGGACAGACTCCTACGAGCAGTACTTC	CAWGTDSYEQYF
15	TRBJ1-5	many	NA	TRBV5-1	TGCGCCAGCTCAGAGGGGGGCATTGGCAATCAGCCCCAGCATTTT	CASSEGGIGNQPQHF
14	TRBJ1-5	many	NA	TRBV7-2	TGTGCCAGCAGCTTTTTTGGAGGTAATCAGCCCCAGCATTTT	CASSFFGGNQPQHF
13	TRBJ2-1	NA	NA	TRBV5-1	TGCGCCAGCAGCTTGGCTGTTTACAATGAGCAGTTCTTC	CASSLAVYNEQFF
16	TRBJ2-5	few	TRBD2	TRBV3-1	TGTGCCAGCAGCCATTCCCACGCGGGGGGACAAGAGACCCAGTACTTC	CASSHSHAGGQETQYF
14	TRBJ2-3	many	NA	TRBV11-2	TGTGCCAGCAGCCGCGGTGGGAGCTATGATACGCAGTATTTT	CASSRGGSYDTQYF
14	TRBJ1-2	many	NA	TRBV11-2	TGTGCCAGCAGCGGGAGGGCAGCTAACTATGGCTACACCTTC	CASSGRAANYGYTF
13	TRBJ2-7	few	TRBD2	TRBV2	TGTGCCAGCAGTGTAGCGGGGGGCTACGAGCAGTACTTC	CASSVAGGYEQYF
17	TRBJ2-5	many	TRBD2	TRBV6-5	TGTGCCAGCAGTGCCCCTCCGGCCGGGACTAGAGGGGAGACCCAGTACTTC	CASSAPPAGTRGETQYF
16	TRBJ2-3	many	NA	TRBV5-4	TGTGCCAGCAGCATTACACAGGGACGATTCACAGATACGCAGTATTTT	CASSITQGRFTDTQYF
16	TRBJ2-4	many	NA	TRBV6-2/TRBV6-3	TGTGCCAGCAGTTCCGTTGTCGTTGAGGCCAAAAACATTCAGTACTTC	CASSSVVVEAKNIQYF
16	TRBJ1-4	many	NA	TRBV3-1	TGTGCCAGCAGTCGTCAAGAGGGGCGCGGAAGTGAAAAACTGTTTTTT	CASSRQEGRGSEKLFF
13	TRBJ1-1	few	NA	TRBV21-1	TGTGCCAGCAGCAATCAGGAGAACACTGAAGCTTTCTTT	CASSNQENTEAFF
13	TRBJ1-5	many	NA	TRBV10-2	TGCGCCAGCAGTGAGCTTGATCGGACGCCCCAGCATTTT	CASSELDRTPQHF
14	TRBJ1-5	many	NA	TRBV12-3/TRBV12-4	TGTGCCAGCAGTTGGACCTACGAGGATCAGCCCCAGCATTTT	CASSWTYEDQPQHF
13	TRBJ1-5	many	TRBD1	TRBV18	TGTGCCAGCTCACCGACAGGGAATCAGCCCCAGCATTTT	CASSPTGNQPQHF
14	TRBJ1-6	NA	TRBD1	TRBV20-1	TGCAGTGCAAACGGACAGGAATATAATTCACCCCTCCACTTT	CSANGQEYNSPLHF
13	TRBJ2-2	NA	NA	TRBV5-4	TGTGCCAGCAGCCTAGAGGGGACTGGGGAGCTGTTTTTT	CASSLEGTGELFF
12	TRBJ2-7	many	NA	TRBV10-3	TGTGCCATCAGGACCGCAGGCTACGAGCAGTACTTC	CAIRTAGYEQYF
15	TRBJ2-7	NA	NA	TRBV4-1	TGCGCCAGCAGCCGTGCGGAGGAGGGTCCTTACGAGCAGTACTTC	CASSRAEEGPYEQYF
15	TRBJ2-1	many	TRBD1	TRBV7-7	TGTGCCAGCAGCTTAACCCAGGGGGCCCTGGGGGAGCAGTTCTTC	CASSLTQGALGEQFF
14	TRBJ1-1	many	NA	TRBV7-2	TGTGCCAGCAGCCCTACTAAGGGGGTCACTGAAGCTTTCTTT	CASSPTKGVTEAFF
13	TRBJ2-3	NA	NA	TRBV29-1	TGCAGCACGGGCCCTTGGCTAGGGGATACGCAGTATTTT	CSTGPWLGDTQYF
14	TRBJ1-5	few	NA	TRBV18	TGTGCCAGCCGCAGCCAGGGGTTGAATCAGCCCCAGCATTTT	CASRSQGLNQPQHF
15	TRBJ1-6	many	TRBD1	TRBV3-1	TGTGCCAGCAGCCGAAACACAGGGGGGAATTCACCCCTCCACTTT	CASSRNTGGNSPLHF
13	TRBJ2-3	NA	NA	TRBV20-1	TGCAGCTTCGGGCGGGGTAGCACAGATACGCAGTATTTT	CSFGRGSTDTQYF
13	TRBJ2-7	many	TRBD2	TRBV5-6	TGTGCCAGCAGTCGCTGGACTAGTCACGAGCAGTACTTC	CASSRWTSHEQYF
19	TRBJ2-3	many	NA	TRBV4-1	TGCGCCAGCAGCCAAGCCCCCCCCGACACCACTTCTAGCACAGATACGCAGTATTTT	CASSQAPPDTTSSTDTQYF
16	TRBJ2-2	many	NA	TRBV5-1	TGCGCCAGCAGCCCCCAGCCCAGCGGTAACACCGGGGAGCTGTTTTTT	CASSPQPSGNTGELFF
16	TRBJ2-3	many	TRBD1	TRBV20-1	TGCAGTGCTTTTCCGGGACAGGGGGCCGGGACAGATACGCAGTATTTT	CSAFPGQGAGTDTQYF
11	TRBJ2-7	NA	TRBD1	TRBV4-2	TGTGCCAGCAGCGCAGGGGGAGAGCAGTACTTC	CASSAGGEQYF
13	TRBJ1-5	many	NA	TRBV7-6	TGTGCCAGCAGCTTAGCGGACGGTCAGCCCCAGCATTTT	CASSLADGQPQHF
15	TRBJ2-7	NA	TRBD2	TRBV14	TGTGCCAGCAGCCACCATGAGGGAGGGTTGTACGAGCAGTACTTC	CASSHHEGGLYEQYF
15	TRBJ1-5	NA	NA	TRBV12-3/TRBV12-4	TGTGCCAGCAGCCCGGGTCCTCGTAGCAATCAGCCCCAGCATTTT	CASSPGPRSNQPQHF
13	TRBJ2-1	NA	TRBD2	TRBV7-9	TGTGCCAGCAGCTCCAGACTAGCATACGAGCAGTTCTTC	CASSSRLAYEQFF
14	TRBJ2-3	many	NA	TRBV3-1	TGTGCCAGCAGCAAGCTCTTAAGCACAGATACGCAGTATTTT	CASSKLLSTDTQYF
14	TRBJ2-7	NA	TRBD1	TRBV5-1	TGCGCCAGCGGCTCGACAGGGGGCACGTACGAGCAGTACTTC	CASGSTGGTYEQYF
14	TRBJ1-1	few	TRBD1	TRBV2	TGTGCCAGCACTAACCAGGGGGCGGGGACTGAAGCTTTCTTT	CASTNQGAGTEAFF
16	TRBJ1-3	many	NA	TRBV12-3/TRBV12-4	TGTGCCAGCAGCAAACAGGGCCGCCTCTCTGGAAACACCATATATTTT	CASSKQGRLSGNTIYF
15	TRBJ2-3	many	TRBD2	TRBV7-9	TGTGCCAGCAGCTTTAGCGGGGGGGCATCAGATACGCAGTATTTT	CASSFSGGASDTQYF
16	TRBJ2-1	many	NA	TRBV27	TGTGCCAGCAGTTTCCTTCGGGATCCCCTTGTCGATGAGCAGTTCTTC	CASSFLRDPLVDEQFF
13	TRBJ2-2	many	NA	TRBV20-1	TGCAGTGCTAGCGGGAGAAACACCGGGGAGCTGTTTTTT	CSASGRNTGELFF
16	TRBJ1-1	many	NA	TRBV7-9	TGTGCCAGCAGCCCACTAACGAGATCTAAGAGCACTGAAGCTTTCTTT	CASSPLTRSKSTEAFF
12	TRBJ2-3	few	NA	TRBV20-1	TGCAGTGCTAGTGGGGCCGCAGATACGCAGTATTTT	CSASGAADTQYF
13	TRBJ2-5	many	NA	TRBV19	TGTGCCAGTAGGTCCACAGGGAAAGAGACCCAGTACTTC	CASRSTGKETQYF
14	TRBJ1-1	many	TRBD1	TRBV11-1	TGTGCCAGCAGCTTAGGCAGGGGGGGCACTGAAGCTTTCTTT	CASSLGRGGTEAFF
15	TRBJ2-5	many	NA	TRBV5-1	TGCGCCAGCAGCTGGGATAGCCGGAGAAGCGAGACCCAGTACTTC	CASSWDSRRSETQYF
16	TRBJ2-1	many	NA	TRBV27	TGTGCCAGCAGTTTATCGGTGGGAGACGTCCACAATGAGCAGTTCTTC	CASSLSVGDVHNEQFF
14	TRBJ2-7	few	NA	TRBV2	TGTGCCAGCACCCTCCAGGGGAGGGCCAACGAGCAGTACTTC	CASTLQGRANEQYF
14	TRBJ1-5	many	NA	TRBV6-1	TGTGCCAGCAGTGAACTGGGGGCGAATCAGCCCCAGCATTTT	CASSELGANQPQHF
16	TRBJ2-2	few	TRBD2	TRBV5-5	TGTGCCAGCAGCAACAGACTAGCGGGATCCACCGGGGAGCTGTTTTTT	CASSNRLAGSTGELFF
16	TRBJ2-3	many	TRBD1	TRBV7-3	TGTGCCAGCAGCTTAAGCCGGGACAGGGGCACAGATACGCAGTATTTT	CASSLSRDRGTDTQYF